The 8 T cell receptor beta chains below were found in one sample sequenced in a study of control samples from healthy donors and cancer patients. Libraries were prepared by immunoSEQ multiplex PCR; TCRdb keeps only in-frame clonotypes and omits some of them. The sample has approximately 44,000 clones, roughly 77% seen once. Sequencing input: formalin-fixed, paraffin-embedded tissue. Source of these receptors: a male donor with melanoma.

This chain connects TRBV6-5 to TRBJ2-5, with TRBD1 matching 9 bases. The trim removed 4 bases at V and 5 bases at J, leaving 8 bases unmatched. Germline CDR1 MNHEY, CDR2 SVGAGI. CDR3 length: 15 amino acids. The CDR3 reads CASSWGTGYRETQYF. The CDR3 DNA is TGTGCCAGCAGTTGGGGGACAGGGTATCGGGAGACCCAGTACTTC.

The chain combines TRBV18 with TRBJ1-4, with no clear D. Between the trimmed V and J ends, which lost 3 bases and 7 bases, there was a span of 21 bases. Germline values: CDR1 KGHSH, CDR2 LQKENI. CDR3 length: 17 amino acids. Here the CDR3 DNA reads TGTGCCAGCTCACCGACCGTACCGGGGTCGGGAGGTGAAAAACTGTTTTTT. Protein: CASSPTVPGSGGEKLFF.

V gene TRBV4-1 combines with J gene TRBJ2-7; 8 bases fit TRBD1. The CDR3 loop spans 17 amino acids. Germline values: CDR1 MGHRA, CDR2 YSYEKL. Losses at the gene ends were 0 bases for V and 4 bases for J; bases not matched to a gene: 11. In DNA form, the CDR3 reads TGCGCCAGCAGCCAAGAATTTTTGGCAGGGGGCGGTTACGAGCAGTACTTC. It translates to CASSQEFLAGGGYEQYF.

The V gene is TRBV5-4, the J gene TRBJ2-3; the D is unclear. Trimming pared 4 bases from V and 4 bases from J, leaving 7 bases between. Germline CDR1 reads SGHNT; CDR2 reads YYREEE (reference sequence). The CDR3 sequence is 12 residues long. CDR3: CASSREADTQYF. DNA of the CDR3: TGTGCCAGCAGCCGAGAGGCAGATACGCAGTATTTT.

The chain couples TRBV21-1 to TRBJ2-7; no check of the table's D call, TRBD2, against the DNA was made. TRBV21-1 is shown as a pseudogene. The CDR3 spans 17 residues. The CDR3 spells CASSKALSRDSSYEQYF. The CDR3, as DNA: TGTGCCAGCAGCAAAGCGCTTTCTCGGGACTCCTCCTACGAGCAGTACTTC.

The rearrangement joins TRBV24-1 to TRBJ2-2; a weak D match, TRBD2 (5 bases). Trimming cost V 8 bases and J 0 bases, with 9 bases left between them. Germline V gives CDR1 KGHDR, CDR2 SFDVKD. This CDR3 is 14 amino acids long. In nucleotides, the CDR3 is TGTGCCACCAAGACTAACGCGAACACCGGGGAGCTGTTTTTT. Translation gives CATKTNANTGELFF.

This chain connects TRBV15 to TRBJ2-7; perhaps TRBD2 as D (6 bases). Looked up from germline, CDR1 is LNHNV and CDR2 is YYDKDF (reference sequence). CDR3 length: 16 residues. V shed 0 bases and J shed 0 bases, with 12 bases lying between them. CDR3 loop: CATSREPGVTSYEQYF. As DNA, the CDR3 is TGTGCCACCAGCAGAGAGCCGGGGGTAACCTCCTACGAGCAGTACTTC.

This clone was detected only a few times. V and J are TRBV5-1 and TRBJ2-7, with D possibly called TRBD1 or TRBD2 (6 bases each). Germline V gives CDR1 SGHRS, CDR2 YFSETQ. The CDR3 is 13 residues long. V was trimmed by 6 bases and J by 3 bases, leaving 13 bases between them. The CDR3, as DNA: TGCGCCAGCATAGGGGGGAGCGGCTACGAGCAGTACTTC. This codes for CASIGGSGYEQYF.